The next 16 T cell receptor beta chains were all read from a single sample in a study of blood T cell repertoires in COVID-19. Generated by immunoSEQ multiplex PCR, the TCRdb table keeps only in-frame clones and is missing some. The data show about 200,000 clones, with 86% seen just once and less than 5% held by the top ten. Sequencing input: PBMCs or T cells enriched from blood (not recorded which). The receptors shown here come from a woman aged 40-49 years with acute COVID-19.

The V and J genes are TRBV6-2 or TRBV6-3 and TRBJ1-2; D might be TRBD1 (5 bases). Trimming removed 1 base from V and 2 bases from J, with 8 bases in between. Germline assignment: CDR1 MNHEY and CDR2 SVGEGT. The CDR3 has 14 amino acids. CDR3 sequence: CASSYWEGNYGYTF. CDR3 nucleotide sequence: TGTGCCAGCAGTTACTGGGAGGGGAACTATGGCTACACCTTC.

This CDR3 is CASRDGSSYNSPLHF. In DNA form, the CDR3 reads TGTGCCAGTAGGGACGGGAGCTCCTATAATTCACCCCTCCACTTT. The chain recombines TRBV19 with TRBJ1-6; D not certain. CDR1 is LNHDA and CDR2 is SQIVND in the germline V gene (reference sequence). V shed 6 bases and J shed 0 bases, with 9 bases lying between them. The CDR3 length is 15 residues.

CDR3 DNA: TGTGCCAGCAGTTTATCCTTCGGTTATACCTTC. Protein sequence: CASSLSFGYTF. The chain carries TRBV28 and TRBJ1-2; D remains ambiguous. This CDR3 comprises 11 residues. Germline CDR1 reads MDHEN; CDR2 reads SYDVKM. Trimming left V 1 base short and J 14 bases short, with 11 bases between.

V usage is TRBV28 and J usage is TRBJ1-2; 7 bases agree with TRBD1. Germline V gene lookup returns CDR1 MDHEN and CDR2 SYDVKM. The CDR3 runs 15 residues. V lost 7 bases and J lost 0; bases outside the gene matches: 8. The CDR3 here is CASTLGGATNYGYTF. The CDR3 DNA follows: TGTGCCAGCACGTTAGGGGGCGCCACTAACTATGGCTACACCTTC.

The genes are TRBV11-3 and TRBJ2-1, with TRBD1 matching 11 bases. Germline V gene lookup returns CDR1 SGHNT and CDR2 YENEEA. This CDR3 region has 15 residues. Germline trimming cut 5 bases from V and 7 bases from J; bases unmatched to any gene: 7. The CDR3 DNA reads TGTGCCAGCAGCGCCGGGACAGGGGGTTCGAATGAGCAGTTCTTC. Translated: CASSAGTGGSNEQFF. The variable domain in full, completed from reference TRBV11-3 and TRBJ2-1, reads EAGVVQSPRYKIIEKKQPVAFWCNPISGHNTLYWYLQNLGQGPELLIRYENEEAVDDSQLPKDRFSAERLKGVDSTLKIQPAELGDSAVYLCASSAGTGGSNEQFFGPGTRLTVL.

CDR3 bases: TGTGCCAGCAGTCAAGATAGCGGGAGAGGGACAGATACGCAGTATTTT. Protein: CASSQDSGRGTDTQYF. The chain combines TRBV2 with TRBJ2-3; 9 nucleotides align to TRBD2. Losses at the gene ends were 5 bases for V and 3 bases for J; bases not matched to a gene: 9. CDR3 length equals 16 residues. Germline V gene sequence: CDR1 SNHLY, CDR2 FYNNEI.

J is TRBJ2-3 and V is TRBV29-1; perhaps TRBD2 as D (6 bases). V was cut by 3 bases and J by 4 bases, with 14 bases left in between. Per the germline V gene, CDR1 is SQVTM and CDR2 is ANQGSEA. CDR3 length: 14 amino acids. DNA for the CDR3: TGCAGCGTTGATGCAGCGGGCAGGGCAGATACGCAGTATTTT. Translating it yields CSVDAAGRADTQYF.

The chain has TRBV27 and TRBJ1-2; the match to TRBD1 covers 8 bases. This CDR3 is built from 13 residues. Germline CDR1 reads MNHEY; CDR2 reads SMNVEV (reference sequence). V trimming: 4 bases; J trimming: 8 bases; junction bases outside the gene matches: 6. Here the CDR3 reads CASSSRGPGGYTF. The CDR3 DNA is TGTGCCAGCAGTTCCAGGGGGCCTGGGGGCTACACCTTC.

This clone occurred a few times. The chain has TRBV19 and TRBJ2-7; no definite D call. Between the trimmed V and J ends, which lost 2 bases and 3 bases, there was a span of 8 bases. The CDR3 extends over 13 amino acids. Germline assignment: CDR1 LNHDA and CDR2 SQIVND (reference sequence). CDR3 bases: TGTGCCAGTAGTATAAACAGCTACTACGAGCAGTACTTC. Its protein is CASSINSYYEQYF.

The rearrangement links TRBV7-9 to TRBJ2-3, with D perhaps TRBD2 (6 bases). CDR1 and CDR2 from the germline V gene are SEHNR and FQNEAQ (reference sequence). The CDR3 is made up of 14 amino acids. V was pared by 4 bases and J by 2 bases, with 10 bases between. CDR3 region: CASSSSGLTDTQYF. CDR3 bases: TGTGCCAGCAGCTCCAGCGGGCTCACAGATACGCAGTATTTT.

V gene TRBV27 combines with J gene TRBJ1-2; TRBD1 is a possible D gene (5 bases). Germline assignment: CDR1 MNHEY and CDR2 SMNVEV (reference sequence). V lost 5 bases to trimming and J lost 8 bases, with 21 bases between them. CDR3 length: 15 amino acids. CDR3 nucleotide sequence: TGTGCCAGCAGTCTCAGGGCAGGCCTGACGGAAGGCTACACCTTC. Its translation: CASSLRAGLTEGYTF.

The chain couples TRBV5-6 to TRBJ1-2; 7 bases are shared with TRBD1. V trimming: 2 bases; J trimming: 0 bases; junction bases outside the gene matches: 13. The CDR3 runs to 18 residues. The germline V gene has CDR1 SGHDT and CDR2 YYEEEE. The CDR3 loop is CASSFGETGWRANYGYTF. The CDR3 DNA follows: TGTGCCAGCAGCTTCGGCGAGACAGGGTGGAGGGCTAACTATGGCTACACCTTC. Complete variable domain (other parts from reference TRBV5-6 and TRBJ1-2): DAGVTQSPTHLIKTRGQQVTLRCSPKSGHDTVSWYQQALGQGPQFIFQYYEEEERQRGNFPDRFSGHQFPNYSSELNVNALLLGDSALYLCASSFGETGWRANYGYTFGSGTRLTVV.

The rearrangement links TRBV18 to TRBJ2-7; TRBD1 agrees at 11 bases. V gave up 0 bases and J gave up 6 bases; unmatched junction bases: 4. This CDR3 is built from 15 residues. Germline V gene sequence: CDR1 KGHSH, CDR2 LQKENI. The CDR3 spells CASSPPGQGGSEQYF. In DNA, the CDR3 is TGTGCCAGCTCACCACCGGGACAGGGGGGAAGCGAGCAGTACTTC.

This sequence joins TRBV28 and TRBJ1-2, with 11 bases identical to TRBD1. The V gene end was trimmed by 5 bases and the J gene end by 2 bases; junction bases not matched to a gene: 4. The CDR3 extends over 15 amino acids. CDR1 and CDR2 (germline): MDHEN, SYDVKM. CDR3 protein: CASSVDRGRNYGYTF. The DNA for the CDR3 is TGTGCCAGCAGTGTGGACAGGGGGCGCAACTATGGCTACACCTTC.

The rearrangement uses TRBV5-1 and TRBJ2-5, with a tentative D call TRBD2 (5 bases). Trimming left V 0 bases short and J 3 bases short, with 12 bases between. The germline V gene encodes CDR1 SGHRS and CDR2 YFSETQ. The CDR3 is made up of 15 amino acids. DNA of the CDR3: TGCGCCAGCAGCTTGGCGGCTACCGGGAAAGAGACCCAGTACTTC. Amino acid sequence: CASSLAATGKETQYF.

This chain connects TRBV19 to TRBJ1-2; 11 nucleotides line up with TRBD1. Trimming cost V 8 bases and J 3 bases; bases outside gene matches: 11. Looked up from germline, CDR1 is LNHDA and CDR2 is SQIVND (reference sequence). This CDR3 is 16 amino acids long. The DNA of the CDR3 is TGTGCCAGTTCCCCCGGGACAGGGGGTGAGGACTATGGCTACACCTTC. Encoded protein: CASSPGTGGEDYGYTF.